This TCR beta chain was found in a study of cytomegalovirus exposure and HLA in healthy donors. Study-wide findings and caveats: CMV serostatus was the sole immune exposure information available. Through in vitro validation, a few CMV-associated chains were shown to be specific for CMV antigens. The authors later found most CMV-associated TCR beta chains appeared HLA-restricted. Sequences of the TCR beta chain were said to predict the HLA-A and HLA-B alleles of most subjects accurately.

This clone was seen more than once but under ten times. Its antigen is not known. The PCR made use of 60 Vbeta and 13 Jbeta primers. The assay was immunoSEQ multiplex PCR, and TCRdb's table has in-frame clones only and misses some. The sample holds under 200,000 clones, around 80% seen once. The sequence derives from a woman aged 40 to 55 in good health and CMV-seropositive. The sample was PBMCs.

The CDR3 DNA is TGTGCCAGCAGCAGGGTCTCTAATGAAAAACTGTTTTTT. Protein: CASSRVSNEKLFF. The gene calls are TRBV6-5 and TRBJ1-4; TRBD1 might be the D (5 bases). The CDR3 length is 13 residues. Trimming pared 6 bases from V and 3 bases from J, leaving 8 bases between. Germline V lookup: CDR1 MNHEY, CDR2 SVGAGI.